This is a list of T cell receptor beta chains from one sample in a study of neurological immune-mediated disorders. TCRdb independently ran MiXCR on the 5' RACE reads; one entry per CDR3 protein. The table records fewer than 85,000 distinct CDR3 sequences, 17% of them present only once. Specimen: PBMCs. The receptors stem from a woman aged 35 to 49 in good health. The CDR3 runs from the conserved cysteine through the conserved F or W. Each record gives: V gene, D gene, J gene, clone size, CDR3 DNA, CDR3 protein. The D gene is left open where the match is weak. Rows may omit the clone size; those that give it use once, few, many or a size class.

TRBV5-1,NA,TRBJ2-2,many,TGCGCCAGCAGGGACAGTACGAACACCGGGGAGCTGTTTTTT,CASRDSTNTGELFF
TRBV2,NA,TRBJ2-3,many,TGTGCCAGCAATGGCGGGTTAGACAGCACAGATACGCAGTATTTT,CASNGGLDSTDTQYF
TRBV7-2,NA,TRBJ2-3,many,TGTGCCAGCAGCTTAGCCGGACCCTGGGGAGATACGCAGTATTTT,CASSLAGPWGDTQYF
TRBV4-1,TRBD2,TRBJ2-1,many,TGCGCCAGCAGCCAAGAGGGACTAGCCTACAATGAGCAGTTCTTC,CASSQEGLAYNEQFF
TRBV3-1,TRBD1,TRBJ2-3,many,TGTGCCAGCAGCGATGGACAGGGCGCCGCAGATACGCAGTATTTT,CASSDGQGAADTQYF
TRBV9,NA,TRBJ1-2,NA,TGTGCCAGCAGCGAAGGGACGGGCCTCTATGGCTACACCTTC,CASSEGTGLYGYTF
TRBV6-5,TRBD1,TRBJ1-6,few,TGTGCCAGCGGAACAGGGGGCGAAAATTCACCCCTCCACTTT,CASGTGGENSPLHF
TRBV5-6,NA,TRBJ2-1,many,TGTGCCAGCAGCTTGCCAGGGAAATACAATGAGCAGTTCTTC,CASSLPGKYNEQFF
TRBV20-1,TRBD1,TRBJ1-1,many,TGCAGTGCTAGAGATTTTGAGGGGGCTGGAACTGAAGCTTTCTTT,CSARDFEGAGTEAFF
TRBV9,NA,TRBJ1-2,many,TGTGCCAGCAGCGTAGAGGGGCGAGCCGACTATGGCTACACCTTC,CASSVEGRADYGYTF
TRBV7-9,NA,TRBJ1-6,few,TGTGCCAGCAGCTTAGTTAGTTCACCCCTCCACTTT,CASSLVSSPLHF
TRBV12-3/TRBV12-4,NA,TRBJ2-5,many,TGTGCCAGCAGCTCTTCGATCGGGGGACTCCTGGGGGAGACCCAGTACTTC,CASSSSIGGLLGETQYF
TRBV12-3/TRBV12-4,NA,TRBJ1-1,many,TGTGCCAGCAGTCTGACCACTGAAGCTTTCTTT,CASSLTTEAFF
TRBV27,TRBD1,TRBJ1-5,many,TGTGCCAGCAGTTTATCGACCAGGGGGGATCAGCCCCAGCATTTT,CASSLSTRGDQPQHF
TRBV4-3,TRBD1,TRBJ1-1,many,TGCGCCAGCAGCCATGGACAGGGGAGGGGCACTGAAGCTTTCTTT,CASSHGQGRGTEAFF
TRBV20-1,TRBD2,TRBJ2-3,many,TGCAGTGCCAGTACTAGCGGGGACACAGATACGCAGTATTTT,CSASTSGDTDTQYF
TRBV7-2,NA,TRBJ1-3,many,TGTGCCAGCAGCTTAGTCGGAGGACTCTCTGGAAACACCATATATTTT,CASSLVGGLSGNTIYF
TRBV6-6,TRBD2,TRBJ2-2,few,TGTGCCAGCAGTTACTCGAGACTAGCGGGGGTCTATAGGACCGGGGAGCTGTTTTTT,CASSYSRLAGVYRTGELFF
TRBV7-8,NA,TRBJ2-3,many,TGTGCCAGCAGCTTAGAACGGGGGGCACCCACAGATACGCAGTATTTT,CASSLERGAPTDTQYF
TRBV20-1,TRBD2,TRBJ2-5,many,TGCAGTGCTAGACAAGTCGACCCTGGGGGGGCCCAGTACTTC,CSARQVDPGGAQYF
TRBV28,NA,TRBJ2-7,NA,TGTGCCAGCAGAGAGGGGGGCACCTCCTACGAGCAGTACTTC,CASREGGTSYEQYF
TRBV15,NA,TRBJ1-3,few,TGTGCCACCAGCAGAGAAGGGATCTCTGGAAACACCATATATTTT,CATSREGISGNTIYF
TRBV6-1,NA,TRBJ2-7,many,TGTGCCAGCAAACGGGACTCAGGCTCAAGCTCCTACGAGCAGTACTTC,CASKRDSGSSSYEQYF
TRBV6-2/TRBV6-3,NA,TRBJ2-5,many,TGTGCCAGCAGTCGACGTGATCTGGGAGTCCAAGAGACCCAGTACTTC,CASSRRDLGVQETQYF
TRBV3-1,NA,TRBJ1-6,many,TGTGCCAGCAGCCAAGAGGGAGACAGGCGAGATTCACCCCTCCACTTT,CASSQEGDRRDSPLHF
TRBV5-1,NA,TRBJ1-2,many,TGCGCCAGCAGCCGATGGACCCTAACGTCGAATGGCTACACCTTC,CASSRWTLTSNGYTF
TRBV5-1,TRBD2,TRBJ2-2,many,TGCGCCAGCAGCGAGGGACTAGCGGGGTCCGGGGAGCTGTTTTTT,CASSEGLAGSGELFF
TRBV5-8,TRBD2,TRBJ2-5,many,TGTGCCAGCAGCTTGGTAGCGGGGGTGGGAGAGACCCAGTACTTC,CASSLVAGVGETQYF
TRBV6-5,TRBD2,TRBJ2-2,NA,TGTGCCAGCCGCCGGGGGGCGAACACCGGGGAGCTGTTTTTT,CASRRGANTGELFF
TRBV10-3,TRBD1,TRBJ2-5,many,TGTGCCATCAGTGAGTCTGGTCAGGGGGTTGGAGAGACCCAGTACTTC,CAISESGQGVGETQYF
TRBV12-3/TRBV12-4,NA,TRBJ1-1,many,TGTGCCAGCAGTTTAGTGGGAGGGTCCACTGAAGCTTTCTTT,CASSLVGGSTEAFF
TRBV7-2,NA,TRBJ1-2,many,TGTGCCAGCAGCTTCGGCAGAAACTATGGCTACACCTTC,CASSFGRNYGYTF
TRBV20-1,NA,TRBJ2-4,many,TGCAGTGCTTACGGACAGCCAAACATTCAGTACTTC,CSAYGQPNIQYF
TRBV7-2,TRBD1,TRBJ1-2,many,TGTGCCAGCAGCGTGACAGGGGATGGCTACACCTTC,CASSVTGDGYTF
TRBV4-1,TRBD2,TRBJ2-5,many,TGCGCCAGCAGCCAAATGAGGGGGCTAGCGGGGGAAGAGACCCAGTACTTC,CASSQMRGLAGEETQYF
TRBV7-2,TRBD2,TRBJ2-1,many,TGTGCCAGCAGCTTAAGGCGGGGGTACGGGAATGAGCAGTTCTTC,CASSLRRGYGNEQFF
TRBV24-1,TRBD2,TRBJ2-5,many,TGTGCCACCAGTGATGCCCAGACTAGCGAGTACCAAGAGACCCAGTACTTC,CATSDAQTSEYQETQYF
TRBV12-3/TRBV12-4,TRBD2,TRBJ2-3,many,TGTGCCAGCATCAGAGCGGGGGGGCCCCCAGATACGCAGTATTTT,CASIRAGGPPDTQYF
TRBV6-6,TRBD1,TRBJ2-7,NA,TGTGCCAGCAGTTACGGGGGGGCGGGACAGGGGTACGAGCAGTACTTC,CASSYGGAGQGYEQYF
TRBV7-8,NA,TRBJ1-5,NA,TGTGCCAGCAGCTTAGGTGCAGATTCTAATCAGCCCCAGCATTTT,CASSLGADSNQPQHF
TRBV7-2,NA,TRBJ2-7,many,TGTGCCAGCAGCTCCAGAGGGGGACCCTACGAGCAGTACTTC,CASSSRGGPYEQYF
TRBV12-3/TRBV12-4,TRBD1,TRBJ2-5,many,TGTGCCAGCAGTTTCGGGGGCGGGACAGGGGAGACCCAGTACTTC,CASSFGGGTGETQYF
TRBV6-5,NA,TRBJ2-7,many,TGTGCCAGCAGCTTAACAGGGAACTACTACGAGCAGTACTTC,CASSLTGNYYEQYF
TRBV3-1,NA,TRBJ1-2,many,TGTGCCAGCAGCTCCCAGGTCGCTGGATCATCTGGCTACACCTTC,CASSSQVAGSSGYTF
TRBV7-9,TRBD2,TRBJ2-3,many,TGTGCCAGCAGCTTGGGAGGGGTTCTAGATACGCAGTATTTT,CASSLGGVLDTQYF
TRBV28,NA,TRBJ1-5,many,TGTGCCAGCAGTTTACGACGGAGCTACCAGCCCCAGCATTTT,CASSLRRSYQPQHF
TRBV24-1,NA,TRBJ1-2,many,TGTGCCACCAGTTTTACGCGGGGGACCTATGGCTACACCTTC,CATSFTRGTYGYTF
TRBV20-1,NA,TRBJ1-3,NA,TGCAGTGCCACGGGCGGAGGGCCTGGAAACACCATATATTTT,CSATGGGPGNTIYF